The 31 T cell receptor beta chains given below trace back to one sample, sequenced in a study of blood T cell repertoires in COVID-19. Assay: immunoSEQ multiplex PCR; the TCRdb copy retains only in-frame clones and omits some. The sample includes about 220,000 clones, roughly 84% of them seen just once. The specimen sequenced was peripheral blood. Receptor source: a woman in her sixties with acute or convalescent COVID-19.

In this sample, this clone turned up once. The J gene is TRBJ1-5, the V gene TRBV6-5, with 10 bases lining up with TRBD1. The length of the CDR3 is 15 residues. Germline V lookup: CDR1 MNHEY, CDR2 SVGAGI. V lost 6 bases, J lost 5 bases, and 7 bases stayed unmatched. The CDR3 protein is CASRADGTGDQPQHF. CDR3 DNA sequence: TGTGCCAGCAGGGCCGATGGGACAGGGGATCAGCCCCAGCATTTT.

The chain uses TRBV6-5 and TRBJ2-3, with 11 bases identical to TRBD1. Trimming took 7 bases from V and 2 from J; bases not matched to a gene: 5. The CDR3 is made up of 15 amino acids. CDR1 is MNHEY, CDR2 SVGAGI, per germline. The DNA for the CDR3 is TGTGCCAGCACCGGGACAGGGGGGCACACAGATACGCAGTATTTT. Its protein product is CASTGTGGHTDTQYF.

This chain uses TRBV5-1 with TRBJ2-1; the D gene is possibly TRBD2 (5 bases). Germline V CDR1 and CDR2: SGHRS, YFSETQ. Trimming removed 2 bases from V and 10 bases from J, with 10 bases in between. The CDR3 runs to 12 residues. Written as DNA, the CDR3 is TGCGCCAGCAGCTTAGGGCGGGTAGAGCAGTTCTTC. Amino acid sequence: CASSLGRVEQFF.

This sequence joins TRBV19 and TRBJ1-1; the D gene is possibly TRBD1 (5 bases). Germline CDR1 and CDR2: LNHDA and SQIVND (reference sequence). The CDR3 loop spans 16 amino acids. V was pared by 2 bases and J by 3 bases, with 16 bases between. The CDR3 loop is CASSIQGDGWYTEAFF. The CDR3 region has the DNA TGTGCCAGTAGTATACAGGGTGATGGCTGGTACACTGAAGCTTTCTTT. Looking up the rest from reference TRBV19 and TRBJ1-1 gives the full variable domain: DGGITQSPKYLFRKEGQNVTLSCEQNLNHDAMYWYRQDPGQGLRLIYYSQIVNDFQKGDIAEGYSVSREKKESFPLTVTSAQKNPTAFYLCASSIQGDGWYTEAFFGQGTRLTVV.

This chain links TRBV7-2 with TRBJ1-2; 8 bases agree with TRBD1. CDR3 size: 16 residues. Trimming at V came to 0 bases and at J to 2 bases, leaving 5 bases not matched to a gene. The germline gives CDR1 SGHTA, CDR2 FQGNSA. CDR3 DNA sequence: TGTGCCAGCAGCTTAGCGGGGGCAGGGGGCAACTATGGCTACACCTTC. It is translated as CASSLAGAGGNYGYTF.

The chain couples TRBV9 to TRBJ2-3, with 7 bases lining up with TRBD2. Germline CDR1 and CDR2: SGDLS and YYNGEE. V lost 4 bases, J lost 6 bases, and 5 bases stayed unmatched. The CDR3 totals 13 residues. The chain's CDR3 is CASSPRAGDTQYF. The CDR3 DNA reads TGTGCCAGCAGCCCCCGAGCGGGGGATACGCAGTATTTT.

This clone was found a few times. CDR3 in DNA: TGCGCCAGCAGCTTGACCGGCCGGGAAGGGAATGGCTACACCTTC. Amino acids: CASSLTGREGNGYTF. This chain links TRBV5-1 with TRBJ1-2, with D uncertain. In germline, CDR1 is SGHRS, CDR2 YFSETQ. CDR3 size: 15 residues. The V gene lost 1 base and the J gene lost 6 bases, with 16 bases spanning the gap.

This clone turned up a few times. The CDR3 nucleotides are TGTGCCAGCAGTTACCACAGGGGGCGGCGGGGTGAAAAACTGTTTTTT. Residues: CASSYHRGRRGEKLFF. This sequence joins TRBV6-5 and TRBJ1-4, with TRBD1 matching 9 bases. This CDR3 region has 16 residues. V dropped 2 bases and J dropped 7; count of bases not matched to a gene: 8. In germline, CDR1 is MNHEY, CDR2 SVGAGI.

The chain joins TRBV7-6 to TRBJ1-2; 8 bases are shared with TRBD1. Germline V lookup: CDR1 SGHVS, CDR2 FNYEAQ. This CDR3 comprises 17 residues. V shed 5 bases and J 0 bases; nucleotides not matched to a gene: 11. The CDR3 DNA reads as TGTGCCAGCAGCCTCTCCGGCGGACAGGGATCTAACTATGGCTACACCTTC. Its translation: CASSLSGGQGSNYGYTF.

This clone has only a few counts. This sequence joins TRBV28 and TRBJ1-1; D is undetermined. The CDR3 is 15 residues long. Germline-derived CDR1 and CDR2 are MDHEN and SYDVKM. Trimming cost V 1 base and J 4 bases, with 13 bases left between them. CDR3: CASSLSDNLITEAFF. DNA for the CDR3: TGTGCCAGCAGTTTATCCGACAATTTAATCACTGAAGCTTTCTTT.

This clone was observed a few times. The chain links TRBV5-1 to TRBJ2-5; TRBD1 agrees at 9 bases. With V trimmed by 3 bases and J by 4 bases, 4 bases remained unmatched. The CDR3 contains 14 residues. CDR1 is SGHRS and CDR2 is YFSETQ in the germline V gene. The DNA for the CDR3 is TGCGCCAGCAGCTCACAGGGGGCCGGAGAGACCCAGTACTTC. Translation: CASSSQGAGETQYF.

The J gene is TRBJ2-5, the V gene TRBV7-8; the D gene is possibly TRBD2 (6 bases). Germline CDR1 reads SGHVS; CDR2 reads FQNEAQ. Trimming shortened V by 3 bases and J by 5 bases, and 10 bases separated the two germline ends. CDR3 length equals 13 residues. The CDR3 DNA sequence: TGTGCCAGCAGCTTTCTAGCGATGGAGACCCAGTACTTC. It yields the protein CASSFLAMETQYF.

This clone was picked up a small number of times. The rearrangement links TRBV7-6 to TRBJ2-7; TRBD2 agrees at 12 bases. Germline trimming cut 5 bases from V and 5 bases from J; bases unmatched to any gene: 7. The V gene's germline CDR1 is SGHVS and CDR2 FNYEAQ. The CDR3 runs 15 residues. CDR3 region: CASSPWTSGDHEQYF. The CDR3 nucleotides read TGTGCCAGCAGCCCCTGGACTAGCGGGGACCACGAGCAGTACTTC.

This chain joins TRBV5-5 and TRBJ1-5; 9 nucleotides line up with TRBD1. Germline V gene data show CDR1 as SGHKS and CDR2 as YYEKEE (reference sequence). V was pared by 4 bases and J by 2 bases, with 4 bases of the junction left unmatched. The CDR3 length is 15 residues. CDR3 residues: CASSRQGVGNQPQHF. CDR3 in DNA: TGTGCCAGCAGCCGACAGGGGGTAGGCAATCAGCCCCAGCATTTT.

This clone was seen only once. The chain links TRBV7-2 to TRBJ2-3, with 7 bases matching TRBD1. Germline lookup yields CDR1 SGHTA and CDR2 FQGNSA. V shed 5 bases, J shed 1 base, and the junction held 6 bases outside the gene matches. This CDR3 contains 15 residues. CDR3 coding DNA: TGTGCCAGCAGCCAGACAGGGCTCGGCACAGATACGCAGTATTTT. Its translation: CASSQTGLGTDTQYF.

This clone is a singleton in its sample. The chain uses TRBV30 and TRBJ2-3; D gene ambiguous. The CDR3 is 12 residues long. Germline V gives CDR1 GTSNPN, CDR2 SVGIG (reference sequence). V lost 2 bases to trimming and J lost 6 bases, with 9 bases between them. This chain's CDR3 is CAWSPTGDTQYF. In nucleotides, the CDR3 is TGTGCCTGGAGTCCGACCGGGGATACGCAGTATTTT.

The chain links TRBV14 to TRBJ1-2; D possibly corresponds to TRBD1 (6 bases). The V end was cut by 4 bases, the J end by 4 bases, with 13 bases between. CDR1 is SGHDN and CDR2 is FVKESK in the germline V gene. The CDR3 runs 14 residues. CDR3 nucleotides: TGTGCCAGCAGCCCCGGACAGTTCCTCTATGGCTACACCTTC. It is translated as CASSPGQFLYGYTF.

This chain uses TRBV5-4 with TRBJ1-1; 8 bases line up with TRBD1. Germline values: CDR1 SGHNT, CDR2 YYREEE (reference sequence). This CDR3 has 15 amino acids. The J segment lost 0 bases and the V segment lost 4 bases, leaving 5 bases of the junction unmatched. CDR3 DNA sequence: TGTGCCAGCAGCGGAAGGACAGGGTTGAACACTGAAGCTTTCTTT. Translated, it gives CASSGRTGLNTEAFF. Together with reference TRBV5-4 and TRBJ1-1, the CDR3 gives the full variable domain: ETGVTQSPTHLIKTRGQQVTLRCSSQSGHNTVSWYQQALGQGPQFIFQYYREEENGRGNFPPRFSGLQFPNYSSELNVNALELDDSALYLCASSGRTGLNTEAFFGQGTRLTVV.

V and J are TRBV29-1 and TRBJ1-3; D gene uncertain. The length of the CDR3 is 12 residues. Trimming removed 1 base at V and 4 bases at J, with 5 bases between. Per the germline V gene, CDR1 is SQVTM and CDR2 is ANQGSEA. CDR3 DNA sequence: TGCAGCGTTGAAGGTGCGGGAAACACCATATATTTT. Its protein product is CSVEGAGNTIYF.

The chain couples TRBV11-3 to TRBJ2-2; D possibly corresponds to TRBD2 (7 bases). Germline V gene lookup returns CDR1 SGHNT and CDR2 YENEEA. This CDR3 region has 14 residues. The ends were cut back, 5 bases at V and 4 bases at J, with 11 bases in the middle. CDR3: CASSRGAGTGELFF. The CDR3 DNA reads TGTGCCAGCAGCCGGGGGGCGGGCACCGGGGAGCTGTTTTTT. The whole variable domain, remainder taken from reference TRBV11-3 and TRBJ2-2, is EAGVVQSPRYKIIEKKQPVAFWCNPISGHNTLYWYLQNLGQGPELLIRYENEEAVDDSQLPKDRFSAERLKGVDSTLKIQPAELGDSAVYLCASSRGAGTGELFFGEGSRLTVL.

This clone occurred a few times. The gene calls are TRBV2 and TRBJ1-1; 9 positions match TRBD1. Germline assignment: CDR1 SNHLY and CDR2 FYNNEI. V lost 4 bases, J lost 10 bases, and 10 bases stayed unmatched. The CDR3 runs 14 residues. CDR3 sequence (DNA): TGTGCCAGCAGTGGGACAGGGGATATGAAACTAGCTTTCTTT. It encodes CASSGTGDMKLAFF.

The rearrangement uses TRBV27 and TRBJ2-3, with 12 bases fitting TRBD2. The V gene's germline CDR1 is MNHEY and CDR2 SMNVEV (reference sequence). The CDR3 has 18 amino acids. The V segment lost 2 bases and the J segment 3 bases; nucleotides outside the gene matches: 9. CDR3 sequence: CASSLRGASGGGTDTQYF. The DNA for the CDR3 is TGTGCCAGCAGTTTACGCGGTGCTAGCGGGGGGGGGACAGATACGCAGTATTTT.

The genes are TRBV10-3 and TRBJ1-1, with no clear D. V was trimmed by 0 bases and J by 1 base, leaving 9 bases between them. This CDR3 region has 15 residues. Germline V lookup: CDR1 ENHRY, CDR2 SYGVKD. In nucleotides, the CDR3 is TGTGCCATCAGTGAGTCTTGGGCAGAGAACACTGAAGCTTTCTTT. Translating gives CAISESWAENTEAFF.

The V call is TRBV3-1 (or the pseudogene TRBV3-2), the J call TRBJ1-4; 9 bases fit TRBD1. The CDR3 runs 15 residues. Trimming took 4 bases from V and 4 from J; bases not matched to a gene: 4. Germline V gene sequence: CDR1 LGHDT, CDR2 YNNKEL (reference sequence). CDR3 in amino acids: CASSLRTGVNEKLFF. CDR3 nucleotide sequence: TGTGCCAGCAGCCTTCGGACAGGGGTTAATGAAAAACTGTTTTTT.

This chain uses TRBV5-4 with TRBJ2-3, with 12 bases matching TRBD2. The V gene end was trimmed by 4 bases and the J gene end by 1 base; junction bases not matched to a gene: 1. CDR3 length equals 15 residues. Germline assignment: CDR1 SGHNT and CDR2 YYREEE (reference sequence). The CDR3 protein is CASSRLAGGTDTQYF. As DNA, the CDR3 is TGTGCCAGCAGCAGACTAGCGGGGGGCACAGATACGCAGTATTTT. Combining the CDR3 with reference TRBV5-4 and TRBJ2-3 gives the whole variable domain ETGVTQSPTHLIKTRGQQVTLRCSSQSGHNTVSWYQQALGQGPQFIFQYYREEENGRGNFPPRFSGLQFPNYSSELNVNALELDDSALYLCASSRLAGGTDTQYFGPGTRLTVL.

The J gene is TRBJ1-6, the V gene TRBV6-5; a weak D match, TRBD1 (5 bases). The V end lost 6 bases, the J end lost 7 bases, and 10 bases lay between the germline ends. CDR1 MNHEY and CDR2 SVGAGI come from the germline V gene. The CDR3 runs to 13 residues. The CDR3 loop is CASRGGINSPLHF. The CDR3 DNA is TGTGCCAGCAGGGGGGGGATCAATTCACCCCTCCACTTT.

This chain uses TRBV7-2 with TRBJ2-7; D perhaps matches TRBD1 (6 bases). Trimming removed 7 bases at V and 5 bases at J, with 18 bases between. This CDR3 comprises 14 residues. Germline-derived CDR1 and CDR2 are SGHTA and FQGNSA. CDR3 nucleotides: TGTGCCAGCAAGGAACAGGGAGTGGCCCACGAGCAGTACTTC. This sequence encodes CASKEQGVAHEQYF.

This clone turned up a few times. The V and J genes are TRBV5-5 and TRBJ1-1; 7 bases are a match to TRBD1. The germline V gene has CDR1 SGHKS and CDR2 YYEKEE (reference sequence). The ends lost 3 bases at V and 0 bases at J; junction bases unmatched: 2. This CDR3 region has 14 residues. The CDR3 region has the DNA TGTGCCAGCAGCTCGGACAGGTTGAACACTGAAGCTTTCTTT. Protein: CASSSDRLNTEAFF.

J is TRBJ1-2 and V is TRBV6-5; 7 bases map to TRBD1. With 5 bases clipped from V and 8 bases from J, the junction kept 8 bases outside the gene matches. Germline CDR1 is MNHEY and CDR2 is SVGAGI. The CDR3 contains 13 residues. The CDR3 loop is CASSNPTGNGYTF. CDR3 sequence (DNA): TGTGCCAGCAGTAACCCGACAGGGAACGGCTACACCTTC.

The chain recombines TRBV9 with TRBJ2-3, with TRBD2 as a possible D gene (5 bases). The CDR3 runs 16 residues. Germline lookup yields CDR1 SGDLS and CDR2 YYNGEE. The V and J ends lost 2 bases and 4 bases respectively, with 17 bases between them. CDR3 in DNA: TGTGCCAGCAGCGTGGAAACTAGTACGTGGGCAGATACGCAGTATTTT. Amino acids: CASSVETSTWADTQYF.

The J gene is TRBJ1-5, the V gene TRBV5-1, with 7 nucleotides matching TRBD1. The germline CDR1 and CDR2 sequences are SGHRS and YFSETQ. Trimming took 5 bases from V and 3 from J; bases not matched to a gene: 8. CDR3 size: 15 residues. The CDR3 region has the DNA TGCGCCAGCAGTCCAGGGGGTTTTGACAATCAGCCCCAGCATTTT. Its translation: CASSPGGFDNQPQHF.